These 29 T cell receptor beta chains came from one sample sequenced in a study of beta chain features in type 1 diabetes. Reverse transcribing all isolated RNA meant expressed TCRB transcripts were sequenced. The protocol was immunoSEQ multiplex PCR, while the TCRdb copy is restricted to in-frame clones and leaves out a portion. In the table there are about 900,000 clones, roughly a sixth of which are singletons. Sequenced sample: naive CD4+ T cells from blood. These receptors were collected from a woman aged 18 to 35 in good health.

This clone was observed a handful of times. This rearrangement joins TRBV7-9 to TRBJ2-7; 8 nucleotides match TRBD1. The CDR3 consists of 15 residues. Germline loops: CDR1 SEHNR, CDR2 FQNEAQ (reference sequence). V shed 6 bases and J 0 bases; nucleotides not matched to a gene: 7. The CDR3 here is CASSRGQGDSYEQYF. The CDR3 nucleotides are TGTGCCAGCAGTAGAGGACAGGGAGACTCCTACGAGCAGTACTTC.

The rearrangement joins TRBV4-3 to TRBJ1-2; D is possibly TRBD1 (5 bases). The CDR3 loop spans 17 amino acids. In germline, CDR1 is LGHNA, CDR2 YSLEER. V lost 1 base and J 1 base, leaving 16 bases between the germline ends. CDR3 sequence: CASSQGQQRRNNYGYTF. The CDR3 nucleotides are TGCGCCAGCAGCCAAGGACAGCAGAGACGGAATAACTATGGCTACACCTTC.

V gene TRBV5-1 combines with J gene TRBJ2-5; D might be TRBD2 (5 bases). Germline CDR1 and CDR2: SGHRS and YFSETQ. This CDR3 comprises 15 residues. V was cut by 0 bases and J by 2 bases, with 11 bases left in between. CDR3 in amino acids: CASSLAAGGQETQYF. CDR3 DNA: TGCGCCAGCAGCTTGGCGGCAGGCGGGCAAGAGACCCAGTACTTC.

The chain links TRBV5-1 to TRBJ1-1; D is unresolved. The CDR3 covers 15 residues. Trimming pared 2 bases from V and 0 bases from J, leaving 11 bases between. Germline assignment: CDR1 SGHRS and CDR2 YFSETQ. The DNA for the CDR3 is TGCGCCAGCAGCTTTACCACCACTGTGAACACTGAAGCTTTCTTT. Its protein is CASSFTTTVNTEAFF.

Notes on this clone: One end of the junction varies from germline; a read error may be responsible. The chain links TRBV6-1 to TRBJ2-1; 10 positions agree with TRBD2. Germline values: CDR1 MNHNS, CDR2 SASEGT. This CDR3 has 16 amino acids. The CDR3 here is CAISEPLAGALNEQFF. In DNA form, the CDR3 reads TGTGCCATCAGTGAGCCCCTAGCGGGAGCCCTCAATGAGCAGTTCTTC.

The chain joins TRBV6-5 to TRBJ2-1, with a weak D call TRBD2 (5 bases). Trimming pared 5 bases from V and 8 bases from J, leaving 13 bases between. Germline lookup yields CDR1 MNHEY and CDR2 SVGAGI. This CDR3 has 13 residues. CDR3 protein: CASSTLAQDEQFF. The CDR3 region has the DNA TGTGCCAGCAGTACGCTAGCTCAGGATGAGCAGTTCTTC.

A few counts support this clone. The chain recombines TRBV4-2 with TRBJ1-1, with D possibly being TRBD1 (5 bases). The CDR3 consists of 16 residues. Germline CDR1 LGHNA, CDR2 YNFKEQ. Trimming removed 1 base from V and 2 bases from J, with 14 bases in between. The CDR3 DNA reads as TGTGCCAGCAGCCAAGGCTTATCCAGGGATAACACTGAAGCTTTCTTT. This gives the protein CASSQGLSRDNTEAFF.

V and J are TRBV7-3 and TRBJ1-1; D is ambiguous. CDR1 is SGHTA, CDR2 FQGTGA, per germline. The CDR3 is 14 residues long. The V end lost 0 bases, the J end lost 3 bases, and 8 bases lay between the germline ends. The CDR3 DNA follows: TGTGCCAGCAGCTTAACGGTATGGGACACTGAAGCTTTCTTT. Protein sequence: CASSLTVWDTEAFF.

This clone has just a few counts. The chain is built from TRBV4-2 and TRBJ2-3; a possible D gene is TRBD2 (5 bases). V was trimmed by 1 base and J by 0 bases, leaving 11 bases between them. This CDR3 comprises 16 residues. Germline CDR1 is LGHNA and CDR2 is YNFKEQ. CDR3 protein: CASSQVARTSTDTQYF. For the CDR3, the DNA is TGTGCCAGCAGCCAAGTAGCGCGGACTAGCACAGATACGCAGTATTTT.

This clone was detected a few times. The gene calls are TRBV4-3 and TRBJ2-1, with 9 nucleotides matching TRBD2. The ends lost 0 bases at V and 5 bases at J; junction bases unmatched: 5. CDR3 length: 16 amino acids. Germline V gene sequence: CDR1 LGHNA, CDR2 YSLEER. The DNA for the CDR3 is TGCGCCAGCAGCCAAGAGAGGCTAGCGGGAAACAATGAGCAGTTCTTC. It specifies CASSQERLAGNNEQFF.

The V call is TRBV6-6, the J call TRBJ2-1; D assignment may be TRBD1 or TRBD2 (7 bases each). V lost 9 bases and J lost 8, with 17 bases in between. Germline assignment: CDR1 MNHNY and CDR2 SVGAGI (reference sequence). This CDR3 comprises 13 residues. The CDR3 reads CASVARGGDEQFF. CDR3 nucleotides: TGTGCCAGTGTGGCCAGGGGGGGCGATGAGCAGTTCTTC.

A few counts support this clone. One end of the junction varies from germline; a read error may be responsible. The chain recombines TRBV4-1 with TRBJ2-7; D is perhaps TRBD1 or TRBD2 (5 bases each). This CDR3 spans 15 amino acids. The V gene's germline CDR1 is MGHRA and CDR2 YSYEKL. The CDR3 loop is CATSRDEGWDYEQYF. CDR3 nucleotides: TGCGCCACCAGCCGGGACGAGGGATGGGACTACGAGCAGTACTTC.

The chain carries TRBV5-1 and TRBJ2-1, with TRBD2 matching over 13 bases. The CDR3 is made up of 20 amino acids. V lost 4 bases and J lost 9; bases outside the gene matches: 22. CDR1 is SGHRS and CDR2 is YFSETQ in the germline V gene. CDR3 nucleotides: TGCGCCAGCAGCCAACGATCCGGGACTAGCGGGGACGGGAATAATATTGAGCAGTTCTTC. Its translation: CASSQRSGTSGDGNNIEQFF.

This clone has more than one count but fewer than ten. Other DNA sequences of this sample code for an identical CDR3. This chain links TRBV18 with TRBJ2-7, with D unclear. CDR1 and CDR2 (germline): KGHSH, LQKENI. V was pared by 2 bases and J by 0 bases, with 2 bases between. This CDR3 spans 12 amino acids. This chain's CDR3 is CASSPSSYEQYF. The CDR3 nucleotides are TGTGCCAGCTCACCAAGCTCCTACGAGCAGTACTTC.

CDR3 bases: TGTGCCAGCAGTCCATCGGATTACAGGTCTGAGCAGTTCTTC. Translating it yields CASSPSDYRSEQFF. V usage is TRBV27 and J usage is TRBJ2-1, with a weak D call TRBD1 (5 bases). V gave up 5 bases and J gave up 9 bases, with 17 bases separating them. This CDR3 spans 14 amino acids. CDR1 and CDR2 from the germline V gene are MNHEY and SMNVEV (reference sequence).

V and J are TRBV18 and TRBJ2-2, with D unclear. Germline CDR1 KGHSH, CDR2 LQKENI. Trimming pared 5 bases from V and 5 bases from J, leaving 9 bases between. The CDR3 has 13 amino acids. The CDR3 loop is CASSATSTGELFF. The CDR3 coding sequence is TGTGCCAGCTCAGCGACAAGTACCGGGGAGCTGTTTTTT.

The chain recombines TRBV4-2 with TRBJ2-3, with 9 bases fitting TRBD2. With V trimmed by 8 bases and J by 4 bases, 13 bases remained unmatched. Looked up from germline, CDR1 is LGHNA and CDR2 is YNFKEQ. CDR3 length: 16 amino acids. The CDR3 region is CASQSIAGVGADTQYF. The CDR3 nucleotides read TGTGCCAGCCAAAGTATAGCGGGAGTTGGCGCAGATACGCAGTATTTT.

This clone showed up just a few times. The V gene is TRBV7-3, the J gene TRBJ1-1; D not certain. CDR3 size: 16 residues. The germline gives CDR1 SGHTA, CDR2 FQGTGA. With 3 bases removed from V and 1 base from J, the gap between germline ends came to 15 bases. In DNA, the CDR3 is TGTGCCAGCAGCTTGGTGGGTTTAGCTAGGAACACTGAAGCTTTCTTT. Translating gives CASSLVGLARNTEAFF.

In this sample, this clone turned up once. This may be a read error: a much more frequent sequence differs by one nucleotide. Distinct nucleotide sequences in the sample also encode this CDR3. This chain connects TRBV7-2 to TRBJ2-6; D is ambiguous. The CDR3 runs 14 residues. Per the germline V gene, CDR1 is SGHTA and CDR2 is FQGNSA. With 1 base removed from V and 1 base from J, the gap between germline ends came to 2 bases. CDR3 nucleotide sequence: TGTGCCAGCAGCTTAGTTTCTGGGGCCAACGTCCTGACTTTC. It specifies CASSLVSGANVLTF.

This clone has just a few counts. The chain couples TRBV5-1 to TRBJ1-1, with TRBD1 matching over 7 bases. V trimming: 0 bases; J trimming: 3 bases; junction bases outside the gene matches: 5. The germline CDR1 and CDR2 sequences are SGHRS and YFSETQ. There are 15 residues in the CDR3. In nucleotides, the CDR3 is TGCGCCAGCAGCTTGGTAGGACAGGCCGACACTGAAGCTTTCTTT. It codes for CASSLVGQADTEAFF. Together with reference TRBV5-1 and TRBJ1-1, the CDR3 gives the full variable domain: KAGVTQTPRYLIKTRGQQVTLSCSPISGHRSVSWYQQTPGQGLQFLFEYFSETQRNKGNFPGRFSGRQFSNSRSEMNVSTLELGDSALYLCASSLVGQADTEAFFGQGTRLTVV.

The sample holds a few counts of this clone. This may stem from a read error, because a much larger clone lies one nucleotide away. The chain is built from TRBV6-6 and TRBJ2-1; D is unresolved. V lost 4 bases, J lost 5 bases, and 3 bases lay in between. Per the germline V gene, CDR1 is MNHNY and CDR2 is SVGAGI (reference sequence). The CDR3 is 11 residues long. For the CDR3, the DNA is TGTGCCAGCAGTTTCGACAATGAGCAGTTCTTC. Its protein product is CASSFDNEQFF.

This clone was picked up a small number of times. The chain uses TRBV2 and TRBJ1-2, with TRBD1 identical over 7 bases. Trimming removed 5 bases from V and 7 bases from J; junction bases left unmatched: 10. The germline V gene encodes CDR1 SNHLY and CDR2 FYNNEI. The CDR3 covers 14 residues. The CDR3 loop is CASSQFDRAVGYTF. In DNA form, the CDR3 reads TGTGCCAGCAGTCAATTCGACAGGGCGGTTGGCTACACCTTC.

J is TRBJ2-3 and V is TRBV28; 9 nucleotides line up with TRBD1. Germline V gives CDR1 MDHEN, CDR2 SYDVKM. The CDR3 consists of 16 residues. V was clipped by 6 bases and J by 4 bases; unmatched bases: 11. Here the CDR3 DNA reads TGTGCCAGCAGAGATACAGGGGGCCATAACGCAGATACGCAGTATTTT. This translates into CASRDTGGHNADTQYF.

Only a few counts were recorded for this clone. The rearrangement joins TRBV6-5 to TRBJ2-5; D is unresolved. V lost 8 bases, J lost 4 bases, and 14 bases lay in between. Germline V CDR1 and CDR2: MNHEY, SVGAGI. CDR3 length equals 13 residues. For the CDR3, the DNA is TGTGCCAGCGGCTATTCATTACCAGAGACCCAGTACTTC. It encodes CASGYSLPETQYF.

This clone was seen a handful of times. The chain joins TRBV11-2 to TRBJ1-1; D is undetermined. The V end lost 5 bases, the J end lost 3 bases, and 13 bases lay between the germline ends. The CDR3 contains 14 residues. CDR1 and CDR2 from the germline V gene are SGHAT and FQNNGV. CDR3 sequence (DNA): TGTGCCAGCAGCCCGGGAATCCCGGACACTGAAGCTTTCTTT. Translating gives CASSPGIPDTEAFF.

This clone was seen a few times. The genes are TRBV14 and TRBJ2-2; no firm D call. Trimming removed 0 bases at V and 5 bases at J, with 16 bases between. This CDR3 region has 17 residues. The germline V gene encodes CDR1 SGHDN and CDR2 FVKESK. The CDR3 region is CASSQDLWQLGTGELFF. In DNA form, the CDR3 reads TGTGCCAGCAGCCAAGACCTTTGGCAATTGGGTACCGGGGAGCTGTTTTTT.

This clone has a handful of counts. This chain joins TRBV4-1 and TRBJ1-2; D is unresolved. There are 14 residues in the CDR3. V was cut by 0 bases and J by 8 bases, with 13 bases left in between. From germline, CDR1 is MGHRA and CDR2 YSYEKL. CDR3 in amino acids: CASSQELAQRGYTF. The CDR3 DNA is TGCGCCAGCAGCCAAGAACTGGCGCAGAGAGGCTACACCTTC.

This clone was recorded a few times. J is TRBJ2-1 and V is TRBV6-6; either TRBD1 or TRBD2 may supply D (5 bases each). Germline V CDR1 and CDR2: MNHNY, SVGAGI (reference sequence). This CDR3 has 13 amino acids. Trimming left V 5 bases short and J 9 bases short, with 14 bases between. CDR3 loop: CASSETTGTEQFF. The CDR3 DNA is TGTGCCAGCAGTGAGACCACGGGGACTGAGCAGTTCTTC.

In its sample, this clone was seen a few times. The rearrangement joins TRBV27 to TRBJ2-1; TRBD2 aligns across 10 bases. V lost 4 bases to trimming and J lost 11 bases; unmatched junction nucleotides: 2. Germline assignment: CDR1 MNHEY and CDR2 SMNVEV (reference sequence). This CDR3 has 12 amino acids. The DNA for the CDR3 is TGTGCCAGCAGTTCTAGCGGGAGAAAGCAGTTCTTC. Its protein is CASSSSGRKQFF.